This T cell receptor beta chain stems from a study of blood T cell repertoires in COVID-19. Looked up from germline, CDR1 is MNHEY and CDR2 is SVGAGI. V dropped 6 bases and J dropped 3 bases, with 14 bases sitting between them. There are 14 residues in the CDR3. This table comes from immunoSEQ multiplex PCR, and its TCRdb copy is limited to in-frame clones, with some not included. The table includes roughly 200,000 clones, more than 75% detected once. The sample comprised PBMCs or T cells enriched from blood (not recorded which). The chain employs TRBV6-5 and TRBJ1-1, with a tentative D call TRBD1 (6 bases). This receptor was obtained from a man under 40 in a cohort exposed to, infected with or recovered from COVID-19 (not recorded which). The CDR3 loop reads CASRPEGQYTEAFF. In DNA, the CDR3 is TGTGCCAGCAGACCAGAAGGACAGTACACTGAAGCTTTCTTT.